This record looks at one T cell receptor (beta chain) sequence and its context. This sample was taken from a study of blood T cell repertoires in COVID-19. The germline V gene encodes CDR1 SGHAT and CDR2 FQNNGV. The CDR3 is 13 amino acids. Trimming removed 1 base at V and 4 bases at J, with 7 bases between. Repertoires were generated with immunoSEQ multiplex PCR, while TCRdb's copy carries only in-frame clones and drops some. The data hold fewer than 300,000 clones, with approximately 85% observed a single time. This rearrangement joins TRBV11-2 to TRBJ1-1; D unresolved. The sequence came from a young woman who had recovered from COVID-19. Sequencing input: PBMCs or T cells enriched from blood (not recorded which). As DNA, the CDR3 is TGTGCCAGCAGCTTAGGCGGTATCACTGAAGCTTTCTTT. It translates to CASSLGGITEAFF.